The 17 T cell receptor beta chains presented below share a single source sample, sequenced in a study of T cell repertoires in cytomegalovirus infection. Each CDR3 protein is one row after TCRdb ran MiXCR on the reads. The table has about 770,000 distinct CDR3 sequences, 25% to 35% seen once. What these receptors recognize is not known. The sample consisted of cultured CD8+ T cells from PBMCs, taken from culture after CMV antigen stimulation. All receptors come from a human donor in good health (CMV status not recorded). Some clones in this sample may be carry-over from other donors' samples.

V gene TRBV19 combines with J gene TRBJ1-5; TRBD1 matches 9 bases. V lost 6 bases, J lost 7 bases, and 10 bases stayed unmatched. This CDR3 is 15 amino acids long. In germline, CDR1 is LNHDA, CDR2 SQIVND (reference sequence). CDR3 in amino acids: CASRLGTGFGQPQHF. The CDR3 DNA follows: TGTGCCAGTAGGCTCGGGACAGGGTTTGGGCAGCCCCAGCATTTT.

Here the CDR3 reads CASSLGTSDLFEQFF. The CDR3 DNA follows: TGTGCCAGCAGTTTAGGGACTAGCGATCTGTTTGAGCAGTTCTTC. The chain recombines TRBV27 with TRBJ2-1; 10 bases agree with TRBD2. CDR3 length: 15 residues. Germline CDR1 is MNHEY and CDR2 is SMNVEV (reference sequence). The V and J ends lost 2 bases and 9 bases, in that order; junction bases with no gene match: 7.

This clonotype turned up a few times. The chain links TRBV12-3 or TRBV12-4 to TRBJ2-1; a possible D gene is TRBD1 (6 bases). CDR3 length: 14 residues. V lost 7 bases to trimming and J lost 5 bases, with 15 bases between them. DNA of the CDR3: TGTGCCAGCACTCAAAGGGGGTCAAACAATGAGCAGTTCTTC. Its protein product is CASTQRGSNNEQFF.

This clonotype was seen only a few times. This chain uses TRBV3-1 with TRBJ2-3; TRBD1 aligns across 8 bases. The CDR3 length is 16 residues. With V trimmed by 4 bases and J by 4 bases, 10 bases remained unmatched. CDR1 and CDR2 (germline): LGHDT, YNNKEL (reference sequence). The CDR3 DNA follows: TGTGCCAGCAGCCCCCAGGGGGCAAGAGTCCCAGATACGCAGTATTTT. This codes for CASSPQGARVPDTQYF.

The rearrangement uses TRBV24-1 and TRBJ2-7; TRBD1 aligns across 10 bases. Per the germline V gene, CDR1 is KGHDR and CDR2 is SFDVKD. This CDR3 is 13 amino acids long. V dropped 4 bases and J dropped 7; count of bases not matched to a gene: 3. CDR3 in DNA: TGTGCCACCAGTGAGGGACAGGGGAAGGAGCAGTACTTC. Amino acids: CATSEGQGKEQYF.

The table lists this clonotype with a few counts. This chain joins TRBV5-1 and TRBJ1-1; 7 nucleotides align to TRBD1. The CDR3 has 13 amino acids. V was pared by 1 base and J by 6 bases, with 3 bases of the junction left unmatched. CDR1 is SGHRS, CDR2 YFSETQ, per germline. This CDR3 reads CASSLLTGSEAFF. The CDR3 DNA is TGCGCCAGCAGCTTGTTGACAGGGTCTGAAGCTTTCTTT.

The V call is TRBV12-3 or TRBV12-4, the J call TRBJ1-2; D call uncertain. The length of the CDR3 is 14 residues. With 1 base removed from V and 6 bases from J, the gap between germline ends came to 12 bases. The CDR3 nucleotides read TGTGCCAGCAGTTTAGGCTCTGGCCCCGATGGCTACACCTTC. This codes for CASSLGSGPDGYTF.

The rearrangement uses TRBV7-6 and TRBJ2-1, with D perhaps TRBD1 or TRBD2 (5 bases each). CDR1 SGHVS and CDR2 FNYEAQ come from the germline V gene. The CDR3 is made up of 15 amino acids. The V end was cut by 5 bases, the J end by 8 bases, with 19 bases between. Written as DNA, the CDR3 is TGTGCCAGCAGCCCGGGGACCGGGGATATAGATGAGCAGTTCTTC. Its protein is CASSPGTGDIDEQFF. The complete variable domain, with remaining parts taken from reference TRBV7-6 and TRBJ2-1, reads GAGVSQSPRYKVTKRGQDVALRCDPISGHVSLYWYRQALGQGPEFLTYFNYEAQQDKSGLPNDRFSAERPEGSISTLTIQRTEQRDSAMYRCASSPGTGDIDEQFFGPGTRLTVL.

This clonotype was picked up a small number of times. The genes are TRBV5-1 and TRBJ2-2, with TRBD1 matching over 7 bases. The CDR3 runs to 19 residues. CDR1 SGHRS and CDR2 YFSETQ come from the germline V gene. The junction had 15 bases not matched to a gene; V was cut back by 4 bases and J by 0 bases. Here the CDR3 reads CASSPGTVYLFANTGELFF. DNA of the CDR3: TGCGCCAGCAGCCCCGGGACAGTCTATCTGTTCGCGAACACCGGGGAGCTGTTTTTT.

CDR3 bases: TGTGCCAGCAGTGACCCCGGACAGGGCTACGAGCAGTACGTC. Encoded protein: CASSDPGQGYEQYV. V gene TRBV6-1 combines with J gene TRBJ2-7; TRBD1 aligns across 8 bases. V lost 3 bases to trimming and J lost 3 bases; unmatched junction nucleotides: 4. This CDR3 spans 14 amino acids. In germline, CDR1 is MNHNS, CDR2 SASEGT.

This clonotype was seen many times. The gene calls are TRBV2 and TRBJ1-4; D ambiguous. V was shortened by 7 bases and J by 0 bases, with 15 bases between the two germline ends. The length of the CDR3 is 16 residues. The germline gives CDR1 SNHLY, CDR2 FYNNEI. The CDR3 sequence is CASTRGLPTTNEKLFF. Here the CDR3 DNA reads TGTGCCAGCACCCGAGGGCTCCCTACAACTAATGAAAAACTGTTTTTT.

The chain combines TRBV19 with TRBJ1-2; D not certain. With 0 bases removed from V and 8 bases from J, the gap between germline ends came to 13 bases. This CDR3 is 14 amino acids long. The V gene's germline CDR1 is LNHDA and CDR2 SQIVND (reference sequence). The CDR3 bases are TGTGCCAGTAGTATAGATTGGGATTTGGAAGGCTACACCTTC. It is translated as CASSIDWDLEGYTF.

The CDR3 region is CASASETDEETQYF. CDR3 DNA: TGTGCCAGCGCCTCTGAAACAGACGAGGAGACCCAGTACTTC. The chain employs TRBV11-2 and TRBJ2-5; D ambiguous. In germline, CDR1 is SGHAT, CDR2 FQNNGV. Trimming pared 8 bases from V and 5 bases from J, leaving 18 bases between. The length of the CDR3 is 14 residues. Drawing the rest from reference TRBV11-2 and TRBJ2-5, the complete variable domain is EAGVAQSPRYKIIEKRQSVAFWCNPISGHATLYWYQQILGQGPKLLIQFQNNGVVDDSQLPKDRFSAERLKGVDSTLKIQPAKLEDSAVYLCASASETDEETQYFGPGTRLLVL.

This clonotype turned up a few times. CDR3 protein: CAISESLRYEQYF. Written as DNA, the CDR3 is TGTGCCATCAGTGAGTCGCTACGCTACGAGCAGTACTTC. The chain links TRBV10-3 to TRBJ2-7; D gene unclear. V dropped 0 bases and J dropped 3 bases, with 6 bases sitting between them. This CDR3 spans 13 amino acids. The germline CDR1 and CDR2 sequences are ENHRY and SYGVKD.

This clonotype was picked up many times. The V gene is TRBV9, the J gene TRBJ2-6, with no clear D. Trimming stripped 2 bases from V and 2 bases from J, with 2 bases between. Germline CDR1 and CDR2: SGDLS and YYNGEE. CDR3 length: 13 residues. The CDR3 nucleotides are TGTGCCAGCAGCGTGGCTGGGGCCAACGTCCTGACTTTC. It encodes CASSVAGANVLTF.

On this clonotype: A much bigger clone sits one base away, suggesting this may be a read error. The rearrangement uses TRBV7-6 and TRBJ2-2; a weak D match, TRBD2 (7 bases). Trimming left V 9 bases short and J 4 bases short, with 21 bases between. Germline values: CDR1 SGHVS, CDR2 FNYEAQ. The length of the CDR3 is 16 residues. CDR3 amino acids: CARGLRDMGSTGELFF. CDR3 DNA sequence: TGTGCCAGGGGACTAAGGGACATGGGGAGCACCGGGGAGCTGTTTTTT.

This chain links TRBV4-3 with TRBJ2-2; TRBD1 matches 10 bases. Germline V gene lookup returns CDR1 LGHNA and CDR2 YSLEER. The CDR3 contains 19 residues. V shed 1 base and J 7 bases; nucleotides not matched to a gene: 15. CDR3 region: CASSQVRLPRQGASGELFF. The CDR3 DNA reads as TGCGCCAGCAGCCAAGTCCGCCTCCCGCGACAGGGGGCCAGCGGGGAGCTGTTTTTT.